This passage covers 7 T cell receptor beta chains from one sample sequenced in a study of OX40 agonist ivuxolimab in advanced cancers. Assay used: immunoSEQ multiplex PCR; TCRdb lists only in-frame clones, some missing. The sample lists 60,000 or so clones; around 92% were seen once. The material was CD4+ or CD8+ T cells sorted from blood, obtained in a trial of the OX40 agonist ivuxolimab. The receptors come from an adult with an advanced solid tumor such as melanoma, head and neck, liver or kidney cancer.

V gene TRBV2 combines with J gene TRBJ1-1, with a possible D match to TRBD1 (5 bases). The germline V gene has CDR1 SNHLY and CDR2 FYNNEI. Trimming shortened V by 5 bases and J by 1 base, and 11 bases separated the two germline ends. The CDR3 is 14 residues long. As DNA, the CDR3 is TGTGCCAGCAGTCAACTAGGGGAGAACACTGAAGCTTTCTTT. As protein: CASSQLGENTEAFF.

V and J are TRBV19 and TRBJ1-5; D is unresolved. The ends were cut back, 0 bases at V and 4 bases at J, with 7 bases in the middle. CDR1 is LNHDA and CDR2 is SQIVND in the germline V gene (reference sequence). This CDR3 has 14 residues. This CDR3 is CASSIDLENQPQHF. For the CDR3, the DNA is TGTGCCAGTAGTATAGATCTAGAGAATCAGCCCCAGCATTTT.

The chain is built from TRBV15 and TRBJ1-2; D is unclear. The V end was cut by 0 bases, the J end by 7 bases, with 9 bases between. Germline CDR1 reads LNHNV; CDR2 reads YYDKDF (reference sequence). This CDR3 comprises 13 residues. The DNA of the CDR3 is TGTGCCACCAGCAGAGATGAGATCGGTGGCTACACCTTC. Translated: CATSRDEIGGYTF.

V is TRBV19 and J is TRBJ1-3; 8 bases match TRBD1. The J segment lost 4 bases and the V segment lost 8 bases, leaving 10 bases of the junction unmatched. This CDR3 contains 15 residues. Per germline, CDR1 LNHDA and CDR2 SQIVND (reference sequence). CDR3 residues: CASQPKDRAGNTIYF. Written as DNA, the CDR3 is TGTGCCAGTCAACCGAAGGACAGGGCCGGAAACACCATATATTTT.

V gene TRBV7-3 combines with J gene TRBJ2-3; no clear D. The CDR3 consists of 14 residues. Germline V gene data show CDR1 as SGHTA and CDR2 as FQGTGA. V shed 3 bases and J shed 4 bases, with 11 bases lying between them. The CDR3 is CASSFHGTADTQYF. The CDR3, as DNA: TGTGCCAGCAGCTTCCACGGCACGGCAGATACGCAGTATTTT. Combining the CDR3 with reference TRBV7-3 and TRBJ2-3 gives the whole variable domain GAGVSQTPSNKVTEKGKYVELRCDPISGHTALYWYRQSLGQGPEFLIYFQGTGAADDSGLPNDRFFAVRPEGSVSTLKIQRTERGDSAVYLCASSFHGTADTQYFGPGTRLTVL.

CDR3 loop: CASNLLQGGYTEAFF. Written as DNA, the CDR3 is TGTGCCAGCAACCTACTACAGGGAGGGTACACTGAAGCTTTCTTT. J is TRBJ1-1 and V is TRBV5-8, with a tentative D call TRBD1 (6 bases). Germline CDR1 is SGHTS and CDR2 is YDEGEE. CDR3 size: 15 residues. Deletions cut 6 bases from V and 3 bases from J, with 18 bases between.

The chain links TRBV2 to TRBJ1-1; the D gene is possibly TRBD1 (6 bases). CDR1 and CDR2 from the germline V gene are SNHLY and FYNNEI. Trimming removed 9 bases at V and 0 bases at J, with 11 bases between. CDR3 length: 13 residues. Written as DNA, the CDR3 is TGTGCCAGGGAAGACAGGATGAACACTGAAGCTTTCTTT. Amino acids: CAREDRMNTEAFF. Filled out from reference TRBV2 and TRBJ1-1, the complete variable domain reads EPEVTQTPSHQVTQMGQEVILRCVPISNHLYFYWYRQILGQKVEFLVSFYNNEISEKSEIFDDQFSVERPDGSNFTLKIRSTKLEDSAMYFCAREDRMNTEAFFGQGTRLTVV.